This TCR beta chain was sequenced for a study of shared clonotypes between healthy human individuals. Study in general: Two women and three men aged 18 to 49 served as donors. Per donor, three plates held CD4 naive cells, three held CD4 memory, two held CD8 naive and one held CD8 memory.

This clone was seen only a few times. The assay was immunoSEQ multiplex PCR, and TCRdb's table has in-frame clones only and misses some. The table has roughly 2 million clones, roughly 94% seen once; the top ten hold roughly 0.13%. Healthy and HIV-negative, the adult donors had no recent acute infections or vaccinations. The TCR originated in a man aged 18 to 29 in good health. Sequencing used naive CD4+ T cells sorted from blood. The subset: CD45RA+ positively selected.

CDR3 DNA: TGTGCCAGCAGACAACGGGGAAACCTGTATAGCAATCAGCCCCAGCATTTT. Amino acid sequence: CASRQRGNLYSNQPQHF. This chain joins TRBV27 and TRBJ1-5; D unresolved. This CDR3 has 17 amino acids. V gave up 6 bases and J gave up 0 bases, with 18 bases separating them. CDR1 MNHEY and CDR2 SMNVEV come from the germline V gene (reference sequence).